The 14 T cell receptor beta chains below come from one sample, sequenced in a study of cytomegalovirus exposure and HLA in healthy donors. PCR used 60 Vbeta primers and 13 Jbeta primers. Libraries were prepared by immunoSEQ multiplex PCR; TCRdb keeps only in-frame clonotypes and omits some of them. The table has about 89,000 clones, 65% to 75% seen once. Sequenced material: PBMCs. The receptors stem from a man aged 25 to 40 in good health and CMV-seronegative.

The V and J genes are TRBV30 and TRBJ1-1; no reliable D call. Germline CDR1 is GTSNPN and CDR2 is SVGIG (reference sequence). V was clipped by 2 bases and J by 11 bases, with 9 bases between them. The CDR3 has 10 residues. This CDR3 is CAWSRQAAFF. DNA for the CDR3: TGTGCCTGGAGTAGGCAGGCCGCTTTCTTT.

The V gene is TRBV4-3, the J gene TRBJ2-5; TRBD2 aligns across 7 bases. The CDR3 is made up of 15 amino acids. V lost 4 bases, J lost 0 bases, and 5 bases stayed unmatched. Germline CDR1 is LGHNA and CDR2 is YSLEER. The DNA for the CDR3 is TGCGCCAGCAGCCCAGCGGGGAGAGACCAAGAGACCCAGTACTTC. It codes for CASSPAGRDQETQYF.

The V call is TRBV7-9, the J call TRBJ1-1, with a weak D call TRBD1 (5 bases). V was pared by 7 bases and J by 1 base, with 16 bases between. The CDR3 is made up of 15 amino acids. Germline CDR1 SEHNR, CDR2 FQNEAQ (reference sequence). CDR3 amino acids: CASIPRGGRNTEAFF. CDR3 bases: TGTGCCAGCATCCCACGGGGGGGTAGGAACACTGAAGCTTTCTTT.

A single count supports this clone. The genes are TRBV4-1 and TRBJ2-7; D remains unclear. Trimming removed 1 base from V and 6 bases from J, with 10 bases in between. The germline V gene has CDR1 MGHRA and CDR2 YSYEKL. The CDR3 totals 13 residues. The CDR3 protein is CASSQVSSLEQYF. Here the CDR3 DNA reads TGCGCCAGCAGCCAAGTTTCTTCTCTCGAGCAGTACTTC.

The DNA of the CDR3 is TGTGCCATCAGTAGCGGAGCGGGGGAGCAAGAGACCCAGTACTTC. Translation: CAISSGAGEQETQYF. The gene calls are TRBV10-3 and TRBJ2-5; 8 bases line up with TRBD2. J gave up 2 bases and V 5 bases, and 7 bases lay outside the gene matches. This CDR3 has 15 amino acids. CDR1 and CDR2 from the germline V gene are ENHRY and SYGVKD.

The chain joins TRBV18 to TRBJ1-1; 10 positions agree with TRBD1. This CDR3 is built from 17 residues. CDR1 KGHSH and CDR2 LQKENI come from the germline V gene. V lost 5 bases and J lost 4; bases outside the gene matches: 13. CDR3 in amino acids: CASSAGTGVGSGTEAFF. The DNA of the CDR3 is TGTGCCAGCTCAGCTGGGACAGGGGTTGGTAGTGGCACTGAAGCTTTCTTT. The full variable domain, its missing parts supplied by reference TRBV18 and TRBJ1-1, is NAGVMQNPRHLVRRRGQEARLRCSPMKGHSHVYWYRQLPEEGLKFMVYLQKENIIDESGMPKERFSAEFPKEGPSILRIQQVVRGDSAAYFCASSAGTGVGSGTEAFFGQGTRLTVV.

J is TRBJ2-1 and V is TRBV4-3; a possible D gene is TRBD1 (6 bases). The CDR3 is 14 residues long. V was cut by 1 base and J by 6 bases, with 10 bases left in between. Germline V gene lookup returns CDR1 LGHNA and CDR2 YSLEER. The CDR3 DNA follows: TGCGCCAGCAGCCAAGGGGGGCCGGGCAATGAGCAGTTCTTC. Translated: CASSQGGPGNEQFF.

The chain combines TRBV6-1 with TRBJ2-1; D unclear. CDR3 length: 15 amino acids. Trimming removed 4 bases at V and 1 base at J, with 11 bases between. CDR1 MNHNS and CDR2 SASEGT come from the germline V gene. The CDR3 DNA reads as TGTGCCAGCAGTGCTCTGGGCGCGTCCTACAATGAGCAGTTCTTC. It codes for CASSALGASYNEQFF.

This clone has only a few counts. The chain joins TRBV7-3 to TRBJ2-1, with TRBD1 matching 8 bases. CDR1 is SGHTA and CDR2 is FQGTGA in the germline V gene. V was pared by 5 bases and J by 3 bases, with 3 bases of the junction left unmatched. CDR3 length: 14 residues. CDR3 sequence reads: CASSPDRGYNEQFF. CDR3 DNA sequence: TGTGCCAGCAGCCCCGACAGGGGCTACAATGAGCAGTTCTTC.

The chain employs TRBV5-6 and TRBJ2-1, with TRBD2 matching over 10 bases. The CDR3 extends over 16 amino acids. The V gene end was trimmed by 5 bases and the J gene end by 1 base; junction bases not matched to a gene: 6. From germline, CDR1 is SGHDT and CDR2 YYEEEE. The CDR3 protein is CASSRPLAGSYNEQFF. The CDR3 DNA is TGTGCCAGCAGTCGTCCACTAGCGGGGTCCTACAATGAGCAGTTCTTC.

The rearrangement joins TRBV7-8 to TRBJ1-1; D remains unclear. V was pared by 8 bases and J by 0 bases, with 10 bases between. In germline, CDR1 is SGHVS, CDR2 FQNEAQ. This CDR3 is 13 amino acids long. CDR3 in DNA: TGTGCCAGCTGCCAACAGCTGAACACTGAAGCTTTCTTT. It encodes CASCQQLNTEAFF.

Concerning this clone: An end of the junction does not agree with germline; a read error may underlie this. Other DNA sequences of this sample code for an identical CDR3. Here the CDR3 DNA reads TGTGCCAGTAGCGTAGACAGGGCAAGCTATGGCTACACCTTC. Its protein is CASSVDRASYGYTF. The chain combines TRBV9 with TRBJ1-2; 7 bases line up with TRBD1. This CDR3 has 14 residues. Germline assignment: CDR1 SGDLS and CDR2 YYNGEE.

The rearrangement links TRBV29-1 to TRBJ1-1, with TRBD1 matching over 7 bases. Germline trimming cut 7 bases from V and 5 bases from J; bases unmatched to any gene: 7. The CDR3 has 12 amino acids. Germline CDR1 reads SQVTM; CDR2 reads ANQGSEA. CDR3: CSGRQGKTEAFF. CDR3 bases: TGCAGCGGACGACAGGGAAAGACTGAAGCTTTCTTT.

J is TRBJ1-4 and V is TRBV20-1; D may be TRBD1 (5 bases). Germline lookup yields CDR1 DFQATT and CDR2 SNEGSKA (reference sequence). The CDR3 consists of 11 residues. The V gene lost 5 bases and the J gene lost 12 bases, with 13 bases spanning the gap. The DNA for the CDR3 is TGCAGTGCTCCCAGGGAGGCAGAACTGTTTTTT. Its protein product is CSAPREAELFF.